This entry lists 7 T cell receptor beta chains sequenced from one sample in a study of blood T cell repertoires in COVID-19. Clones were sequenced by immunoSEQ multiplex PCR, and TCRdb holds only the in-frame ones, with some missing. The table lists some 260,000 clones, 70% to 90% of them singletons, with around 3% in the top ten. The sequenced sample was peripheral blood. The receptors shown here come from a man between 18 and 35 years old with active or convalescent COVID-19.

The V and J genes are TRBV6-5 and TRBJ2-2, with D possibly TRBD1 on 6 matching bases. The CDR3 has 14 amino acids. The V end was cut by 1 base, the J end by 6 bases, with 9 bases between. Looked up from germline, CDR1 is MNHEY and CDR2 is SVGAGI. CDR3 sequence reads: CASSYWGRAGELFF. CDR3 sequence (DNA): TGTGCCAGCAGTTACTGGGGGCGGGCCGGGGAGCTGTTTTTT.

The J gene is TRBJ1-4, the V gene TRBV5-1; D perhaps matches TRBD1 (6 bases). Trimming took off 2 bases at V and 4 bases at J, with 9 bases between the two ends. The germline gives CDR1 SGHRS, CDR2 YFSETQ. The CDR3 length is 14 residues. CDR3 in amino acids: CASSLGQYNEKLFF. The CDR3 coding sequence is TGCGCCAGCAGCTTAGGACAGTATAATGAAAAACTGTTTTTT.

This sequence joins TRBV9 and TRBJ2-5; D may be TRBD2 (6 bases). V was trimmed by 0 bases and J by 5 bases, leaving 17 bases between them. This CDR3 region has 16 residues. Germline V CDR1 and CDR2: SGDLS, YYNGEE. DNA of the CDR3: TGTGCCAGCAGCGTAGGAGCACGCGGGATAGAGGAGACCCAGTACTTC. It specifies CASSVGARGIEETQYF.

This rearrangement joins TRBV27 to TRBJ2-7; D perhaps matches TRBD1 (6 bases). Germline V CDR1 and CDR2: MNHEY, SMNVEV (reference sequence). Trimming took 0 bases from V and 5 from J, leaving 8 bases between them. The CDR3 consists of 13 residues. The CDR3 nucleotides read TGTGCCAGCAGTTTATCGGGGACACACGAGCAGTACTTC. As protein: CASSLSGTHEQYF.

This clone was seen just once. V and J are TRBV28 and TRBJ1-5; D may be TRBD1 (5 bases). CDR1 is MDHEN, CDR2 SYDVKM, per germline. V was clipped by 6 bases and J by 6 bases, with 9 bases between them. The CDR3 covers 12 residues. As DNA, the CDR3 is TGTGCCAGCAGGTTCGGGGGTCAGCCCCAGCATTTT. Its protein is CASRFGGQPQHF.

The rearrangement links TRBV30 to TRBJ1-2; 7 nucleotides match TRBD1. The CDR3 contains 12 residues. Germline CDR1 reads GTSNPN; CDR2 reads SVGIG (reference sequence). V gave up 0 bases and J gave up 8 bases; unmatched junction bases: 3. CDR3 bases: TGTGCCTGGAGTGTAGGGGGCGGAGGCTACACCTTC. Translated: CAWSVGGGGYTF.

The gene calls are TRBV5-1 and TRBJ1-3; 8 bases agree with TRBD1. V gave up 4 bases and J gave up 0 bases; unmatched junction bases: 3. The germline V gene encodes CDR1 SGHRS and CDR2 YFSETQ. CDR3 length: 15 amino acids. In DNA, the CDR3 is TGCGCCAGCAGCACCGGGACAGGCTCTGGAAACACCATATATTTT. Protein: CASSTGTGSGNTIYF.